Presented here are 2 T cell receptor beta chains from one specimen sequenced in a study of blood T cell repertoires in COVID-19. Profiling relied on immunoSEQ multiplex PCR, and the TCRdb table lists in-frame clones only, not all of them. The table includes just over 150,000 clones, about 80% detected once. Material for sequencing was peripheral blood. All receptors derive from a woman between 40 and 50 years old with COVID-19, enrolled during active disease.

The V gene is TRBV9, the J gene TRBJ2-3, with D perhaps TRBD2 (6 bases). In germline, CDR1 is SGDLS, CDR2 YYNGEE. This CDR3 spans 14 amino acids. Trimming took 1 base from V and 3 from J, leaving 9 bases between them. The CDR3 DNA reads TGTGCCAGCAGCGTAACGGGAGTGACAGATACGCAGTATTTT. The encoded protein is CASSVTGVTDTQYF. Together with reference TRBV9 and TRBJ2-3, the CDR3 gives the full variable domain: DSGVTQTPKHLITATGQRVTLRCSPRSGDLSVYWYQQSLDQGLQFLIQYYNGEERAKGNILERFSAQQFPDLHSELNLSSLELGDSALYFCASSVTGVTDTQYFGPGTRLTVL.

This chain joins TRBV7-9 and TRBJ2-3; 9 bases match TRBD1. CDR3 length equals 13 residues. Germline V gene data show CDR1 as SEHNR and CDR2 as FQNEAQ (reference sequence). V lost 8 bases and J lost 3; bases outside the gene matches: 3. The CDR3 region is CASSTGGTDTQYF. The CDR3 nucleotides are TGTGCCAGCTCGACAGGGGGAACAGATACGCAGTATTTT.